This entry lists 26 T cell receptor beta chains sequenced from one sample in a study of cytomegalovirus exposure and HLA in healthy donors. PCR was performed using 60 Vbeta and 13 Jbeta primers. Sequencing was performed with immunoSEQ multiplex PCR; in TCRdb, only in-frame clones are kept and a portion is missing. Of around 130,000 clones in the sample, more than 65% are singletons; the top ten hold roughly 1.7%. Sequenced sample: PBMCs. The receptors shown here come from a woman aged 25 to 39 in good health and CMV-seronegative.

This chain joins TRBV19 and TRBJ2-3; TRBD2 matches at 14 bases. J gave up 4 bases and V 4 bases, and 4 bases lay outside the gene matches. There are 16 residues in the CDR3. The germline CDR1 and CDR2 sequences are LNHDA and SQIVND (reference sequence). The CDR3 protein is CASSTGTSGSSDTQYF. In nucleotides, the CDR3 is TGTGCCAGTAGTACGGGGACTAGCGGGAGTTCAGATACGCAGTATTTT.

V usage is TRBV15 and J usage is TRBJ1-2; D unclear. The germline V and J ends were trimmed by 6 bases and 4 bases, with 18 bases remaining between them. The CDR3 loop spans 15 amino acids. Germline CDR1 and CDR2: LNHNV and YYDKDF (reference sequence). CDR3 in DNA: TGTGCCACCAGTCGCTCCAGTGCGGGCGGCTATGGCTACACCTTC. It encodes CATSRSSAGGYGYTF.

This chain uses TRBV7-2 with TRBJ2-5; D may be TRBD2 (6 bases). V dropped 1 base and J dropped 5 bases, with 11 bases sitting between them. The germline CDR1 and CDR2 sequences are SGHTA and FQGNSA. This CDR3 is built from 14 residues. The CDR3 nucleotides are TGTGCCAGCAGCTTAGATGCAGGGAGGGAGACCCAGTACTTC. It codes for CASSLDAGRETQYF.

Here the CDR3 DNA reads TGCGCCAGCAGCTACGGACAGGGGGAGACCCAGTACTTC. It yields the protein CASSYGQGETQYF. This chain connects TRBV5-1 to TRBJ2-5; 9 positions match TRBD1. Germline V gene data show CDR1 as SGHRS and CDR2 as YFSETQ. This CDR3 spans 13 amino acids. V dropped 3 bases and J dropped 5; count of bases not matched to a gene: 2.

The J gene is TRBJ1-3, the V gene TRBV11-2; TRBD1 is a possible D gene (6 bases). V lost 4 bases, J lost 4 bases, and 11 bases lay in between. The CDR3 covers 14 residues. Germline assignment: CDR1 SGHAT and CDR2 FQNNGV. The CDR3 sequence: CASSSTGSGNTIYF. The CDR3 DNA is TGTGCCAGCAGCTCAACAGGGTCAGGAAACACCATATATTTT.

The V call is TRBV2, the J call TRBJ1-6; D is unresolved. Germline V gene data show CDR1 as SNHLY and CDR2 as FYNNEI. CDR3 length equals 16 residues. Trimming removed 2 bases from V and 8 bases from J, with 16 bases in between. The CDR3 protein is CASSEFLSLEHSPLHF. The CDR3 DNA reads as TGTGCCAGCAGTGAATTTCTTTCCCTGGAGCATTCACCCCTCCACTTT.

The V call is TRBV7-2, the J call TRBJ2-5; the match to TRBD1 covers 8 bases. J lost 5 bases, V lost 4 bases, and 6 bases had no gene match. Germline CDR1 reads SGHTA; CDR2 reads FQGNSA. The CDR3 has 14 amino acids. As DNA, the CDR3 is TGTGCCAGCAGCTACAACAGGGGGATGGAGACCCAGTACTTC. Its protein product is CASSYNRGMETQYF.

The chain employs TRBV6-4 and TRBJ2-1; 16 bases fit TRBD2. Germline assignment: CDR1 MRHNA and CDR2 SNTAGT. Losses at the gene ends were 4 bases for V and 7 bases for J; bases not matched to a gene: 4. The CDR3 is made up of 16 amino acids. The CDR3 loop is CASSAAGLAGGNEQFF. In DNA, the CDR3 is TGTGCCAGCAGTGCCGCGGGACTAGCGGGGGGGAATGAGCAGTTCTTC.

The chain has TRBV7-9 and TRBJ1-1, with D possibly matching TRBD1 (5 bases). The ends were cut back, 4 bases at V and 8 bases at J, with 11 bases in the middle. The V gene's germline CDR1 is SEHNR and CDR2 FQNEAQ (reference sequence). The CDR3 runs to 12 residues. The CDR3, as DNA: TGTGCCAGCAGCTCCCGACAGACCGAAGCTTTCTTT. As protein: CASSSRQTEAFF.

This clone has just a few counts. An end of the junction does not agree with germline; a read error may underlie this. The gene calls are TRBV7-9 and TRBJ2-2; a possible D gene is TRBD2 (6 bases). Germline assignment: CDR1 SEHNR and CDR2 FQNEAQ (reference sequence). The CDR3 is 15 amino acids. The CDR3 protein is CSSSGQDVNTGELFF. The CDR3 nucleotides are TGTTCCAGCAGCGGGCAGGATGTCAACACCGGGGAGCTGTTTTTT.

In its sample, this clone was seen once. The chain combines TRBV9 with TRBJ2-3, with D unclear. From germline, CDR1 is SGDLS and CDR2 YYNGEE. The CDR3 is made up of 14 amino acids. Trimming stripped 1 base from V and 2 bases from J, with 8 bases between. The CDR3 nucleotides are TGTGCCAGCAGCGTAAACTCGTTCACAGATACGCAGTATTTT. Its translation: CASSVNSFTDTQYF.

This rearrangement joins TRBV19 to TRBJ1-4; weak D call: TRBD1 (5 bases). This CDR3 is 15 amino acids long. V was pared by 3 bases and J by 6 bases, with 14 bases between. CDR1 is LNHDA, CDR2 SQIVND, per germline (reference sequence). CDR3 sequence (DNA): TGTGCCAGTAGTATCCTCGCAGGGTTGGATGAAAAACTGTTTTTT. It translates to CASSILAGLDEKLFF.

The chain couples TRBV7-6 to TRBJ2-5, with D maybe TRBD2 (7 bases). Looked up from germline, CDR1 is SGHVS and CDR2 is FNYEAQ. The CDR3 consists of 16 residues. V was clipped by 5 bases and J by 2 bases, with 18 bases between them. The CDR3: CASSPWEGGRQETQYF. The CDR3, as DNA: TGTGCCAGCAGCCCCTGGGAGGGGGGGCGGCAAGAGACCCAGTACTTC.

This rearrangement joins TRBV2 to TRBJ2-1; 7 nucleotides match TRBD2. The CDR3 extends over 15 amino acids. Germline trimming cut 0 bases from V and 6 bases from J; bases unmatched to any gene: 5. CDR1 is SNHLY, CDR2 FYNNEI, per germline. CDR3 nucleotide sequence: TGTGCCAGCAGTGAAGCGCTTCCGGGGGGCAATGAGCAGTTCTTC. Translation gives CASSEALPGGNEQFF. Full variable domain (rest looked up from reference TRBV2 and TRBJ2-1): EPEVTQTPSHQVTQMGQEVILRCVPISNHLYFYWYRQILGQKVEFLVSFYNNEISEKSEIFDDQFSVERPDGSNFTLKIRSTKLEDSAMYFCASSEALPGGNEQFFGPGTRLTVL.

This clone came up once. V usage is TRBV19 and J usage is TRBJ2-3, with TRBD2 as a possible D gene (5 bases). Germline V gene lookup returns CDR1 LNHDA and CDR2 SQIVND (reference sequence). V lost 0 bases to trimming and J lost 1 base, with 11 bases between them. This CDR3 contains 16 residues. In DNA, the CDR3 is TGTGCCAGTAGTATAGATTCGGGGATAGGCACAGATACGCAGTATTTT. This encodes CASSIDSGIGTDTQYF.

The V and J genes are TRBV19 and TRBJ1-1; a possible D gene is TRBD1 (6 bases). The CDR3 totals 17 residues. With 1 base removed from V and 0 bases from J, the gap between germline ends came to 15 bases. Germline V gives CDR1 LNHDA, CDR2 SQIVND (reference sequence). CDR3 DNA sequence: TGTGCCAGTAGTATAGGGTCAGGGGTCGTCATGAACACTGAAGCTTTCTTT. Translating it yields CASSIGSGVVMNTEAFF.

Regarding this clone: The junction shows a germline mismatch at one end, possibly a read error. V gene TRBV7-9 combines with J gene TRBJ1-1, with D unresolved. CDR1 and CDR2 from the germline V gene are SEHNR and FQNEAQ (reference sequence). The CDR3 sequence is 8 residues long. In DNA form, the CDR3 reads TGTGCCAACAGCCCGAGTGGCTTT. It translates to CANSPSGF. Together with reference TRBV7-9 and TRBJ1-1, the CDR3 gives the full variable domain: DTGVSQNPRHKITKRGQNVTFRCDPISEHNRLYWYRQTLGQGPEFLTYFQNEAQLEKSRLLSDRFSAERPKGSFSTLEIQRTEQGDSAMYLCANSPSGFGQGTRLTVV.

This chain joins TRBV5-1 and TRBJ2-3; 12 nucleotides agree with TRBD2. Losses at the gene ends were 8 bases for V and 3 bases for J; bases not matched to a gene: 7. The CDR3 totals 15 residues. Per the germline V gene, CDR1 is SGHRS and CDR2 is YFSETQ. The DNA of the CDR3 is TGCGCCAGTAGGACTAGCGGGGATTCGACAGATACGCAGTATTTT. Amino acid sequence: CASRTSGDSTDTQYF.

This chain uses TRBV7-9 with TRBJ2-5; D gene unclear. The CDR3 extends over 13 amino acids. With 3 bases removed from V and 1 base from J, the gap between germline ends came to 6 bases. The V gene's germline CDR1 is SEHNR and CDR2 FQNEAQ (reference sequence). In nucleotides, the CDR3 is TGTGCCAGCAGCTTCCTCCCCCAAGAGACCCAGTACTTC. Translation: CASSFLPQETQYF.

About this clone: The DNA is omitted, as the CDR3 cannot be located on it reliably, and the CDR3 follows TCRdb's listing. This chain connects TRBV2 to TRBJ1-2. The CDR3 length equals 14 residues, ends included. Looked up from germline, CDR1 is SNHLY and CDR2 is FYNNEI. CDR3 protein: CASSDPTVAAGYTF.

This clone was detected only once. A junction boundary mismatches the germline segment, possibly from a read error. Other DNA variants within this sample encode the same CDR3. V usage is TRBV7-8 and J usage is TRBJ1-3; D uncertain. The CDR3 sequence is 15 residues long. CDR1 SGHVS and CDR2 FQNEAQ come from the germline V gene. The CDR3: CASSLDRQAGNTIYF. The CDR3 DNA follows: TGCGCCAGCAGCCTAGACCGCCAGGCTGGAAACACCATATATTTT.

This clone was counted only a few times. A far larger clone is just one base off, so this is likely a read error. The V and J genes are TRBV29-1 and TRBJ1-6; TRBD1 is a possible D gene (5 bases). Looked up from germline, CDR1 is SQVTM and CDR2 is ANQGSEA. The CDR3 consists of 15 residues. The chain's CDR3 is CSVMEGSSDNSPLHF. The DNA for the CDR3 is TGCAGCGTCATGGAGGGGAGCTCCGATAATTCACCCCTCCACTTT.

The chain uses TRBV9 and TRBJ2-1, with 7 positions matching TRBD2. The junction had 15 bases not matched to a gene; V was cut back by 0 bases and J by 3 bases. This CDR3 has 19 amino acids. Per germline, CDR1 SGDLS and CDR2 YYNGEE. CDR3 residues: CASSVAPEGAGVLYNEQFF. The CDR3 DNA follows: TGTGCCAGCAGCGTAGCCCCTGAAGGGGCGGGGGTGCTCTACAATGAGCAGTTCTTC.

This chain joins TRBV5-4 and TRBJ2-3, with TRBD2 matching 15 bases. J was trimmed by 1 base and V by 3 bases; bases with no gene match: 6. CDR3 length: 18 amino acids. The germline V gene has CDR1 SGHNT and CDR2 YYREEE (reference sequence). CDR3 in DNA: TGTGCCAGCAGCTCTGGACTAGCGGGGGGGCCTGGCACAGATACGCAGTATTTT. Translation gives CASSSGLAGGPGTDTQYF.

V usage is TRBV4-2 and J usage is TRBJ2-1; 13 bases fit TRBD2. The germline gives CDR1 LGHNA, CDR2 YNFKEQ. This CDR3 has 16 residues. V lost 3 bases and J lost 4; bases outside the gene matches: 3. DNA for the CDR3: TGTGCCAGCAGCCAGAGGACTAGCGGGGGTTACAATGAGCAGTTCTTC. It is translated as CASSQRTSGGYNEQFF.

This clone has a handful of counts. This chain joins TRBV5-1 and TRBJ2-3; 9 bases map to TRBD1. The length of the CDR3 is 16 residues. Germline trimming cut 4 bases from V and 4 bases from J; bases unmatched to any gene: 10. CDR1 is SGHRS and CDR2 is YFSETQ in the germline V gene. CDR3 protein: CASSPLTGGVPDTQYF. CDR3 nucleotides: TGCGCCAGCAGCCCCTTGACAGGGGGAGTGCCAGATACGCAGTATTTT.